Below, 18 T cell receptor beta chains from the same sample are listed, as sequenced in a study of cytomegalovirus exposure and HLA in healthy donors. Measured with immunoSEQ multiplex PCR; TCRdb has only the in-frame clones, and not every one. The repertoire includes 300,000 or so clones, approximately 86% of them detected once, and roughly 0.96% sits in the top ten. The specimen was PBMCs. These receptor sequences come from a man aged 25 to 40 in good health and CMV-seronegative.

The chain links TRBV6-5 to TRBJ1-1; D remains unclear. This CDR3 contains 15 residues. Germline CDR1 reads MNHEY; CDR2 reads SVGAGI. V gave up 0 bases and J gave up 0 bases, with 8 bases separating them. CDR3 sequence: CASSYSLRVNTEAFF. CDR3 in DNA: TGTGCCAGCAGTTACTCGTTGCGGGTGAACACTGAAGCTTTCTTT.

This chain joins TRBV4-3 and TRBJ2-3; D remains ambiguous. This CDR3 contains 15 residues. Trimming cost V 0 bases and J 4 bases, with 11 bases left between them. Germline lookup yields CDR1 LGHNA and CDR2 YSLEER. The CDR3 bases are TGCGCCAGCAGCCAAGATGTCGTCGGGTCAGATACGCAGTATTTT. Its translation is CASSQDVVGSDTQYF.

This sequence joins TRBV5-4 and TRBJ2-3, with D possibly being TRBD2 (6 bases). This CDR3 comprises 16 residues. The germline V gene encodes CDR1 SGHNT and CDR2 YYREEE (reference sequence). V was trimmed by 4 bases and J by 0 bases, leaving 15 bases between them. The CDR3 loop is CASSGRGGGSTDTQYF. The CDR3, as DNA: TGTGCCAGCAGCGGCCGGGGAGGCGGCAGCACAGATACGCAGTATTTT.

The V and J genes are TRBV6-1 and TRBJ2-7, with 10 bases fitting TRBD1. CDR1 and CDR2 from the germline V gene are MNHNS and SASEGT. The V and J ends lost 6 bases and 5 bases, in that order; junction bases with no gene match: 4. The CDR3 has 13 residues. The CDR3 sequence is CASRPTGGNEQYF. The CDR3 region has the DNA TGTGCCAGCAGACCGACAGGGGGCAACGAGCAGTACTTC.

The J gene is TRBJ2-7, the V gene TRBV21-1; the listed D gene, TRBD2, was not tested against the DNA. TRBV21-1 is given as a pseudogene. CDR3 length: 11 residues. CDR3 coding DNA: TGTGCCAGCAGCGAGCACTACGAGCAGTACTTC. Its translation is CASSEHYEQYF.

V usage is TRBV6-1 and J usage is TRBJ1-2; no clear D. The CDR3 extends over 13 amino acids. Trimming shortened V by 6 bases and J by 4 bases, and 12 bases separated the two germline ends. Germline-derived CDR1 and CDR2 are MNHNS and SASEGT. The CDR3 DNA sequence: TGTGCCAGCAGCCTTTTCTTCCGCTATGGCTACACCTTC. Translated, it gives CASSLFFRYGYTF.

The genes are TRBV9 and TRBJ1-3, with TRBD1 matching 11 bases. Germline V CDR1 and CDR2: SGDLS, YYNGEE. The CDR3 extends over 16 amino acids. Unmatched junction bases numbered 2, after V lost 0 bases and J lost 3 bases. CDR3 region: CASSVGTGGFGNTIYF. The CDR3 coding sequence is TGTGCCAGCAGCGTAGGGACAGGGGGCTTTGGAAACACCATATATTTT.

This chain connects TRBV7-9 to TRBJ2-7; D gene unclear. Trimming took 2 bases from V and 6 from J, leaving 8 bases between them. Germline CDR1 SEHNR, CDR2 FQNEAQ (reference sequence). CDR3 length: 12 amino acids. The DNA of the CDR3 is TGTGCCAGCAGCTTAATGAGGAGCGAGCAGTACTTC. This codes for CASSLMRSEQYF.

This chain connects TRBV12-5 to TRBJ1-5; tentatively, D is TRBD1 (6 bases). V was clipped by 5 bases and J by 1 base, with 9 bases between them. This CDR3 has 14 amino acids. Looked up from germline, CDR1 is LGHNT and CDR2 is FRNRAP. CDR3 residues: CASGAGTSNQPQHF. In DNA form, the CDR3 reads TGTGCTAGTGGTGCAGGGACAAGCAATCAGCCCCAGCATTTT.

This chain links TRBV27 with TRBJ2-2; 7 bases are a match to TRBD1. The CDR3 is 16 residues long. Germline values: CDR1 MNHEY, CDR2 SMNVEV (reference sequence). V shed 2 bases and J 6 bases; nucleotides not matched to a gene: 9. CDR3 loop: CASSLPGTVLPGELFF. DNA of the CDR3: TGTGCCAGCAGTTTACCAGGGACAGTCCTTCCCGGGGAGCTGTTTTTT.

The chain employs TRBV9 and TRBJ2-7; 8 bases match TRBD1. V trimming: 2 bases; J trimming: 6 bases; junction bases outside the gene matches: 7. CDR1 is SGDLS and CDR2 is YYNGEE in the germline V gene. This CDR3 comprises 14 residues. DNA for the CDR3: TGTGCCAGCAGCGTTTTCGGGACAGGAGGCGAGCAGTACTTC. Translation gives CASSVFGTGGEQYF. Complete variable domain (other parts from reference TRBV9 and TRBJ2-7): DSGVTQTPKHLITATGQRVTLRCSPRSGDLSVYWYQQSLDQGLQFLIQYYNGEERAKGNILERFSAQQFPDLHSELNLSSLELGDSALYFCASSVFGTGGEQYFGPGTRLTVT.

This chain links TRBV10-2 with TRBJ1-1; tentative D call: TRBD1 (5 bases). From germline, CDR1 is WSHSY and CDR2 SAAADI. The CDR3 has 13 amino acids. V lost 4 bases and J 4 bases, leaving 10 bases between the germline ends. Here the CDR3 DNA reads TGCGCCAGCAGTGCTACAGGATCCACTGAAGCTTTCTTT. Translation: CASSATGSTEAFF.

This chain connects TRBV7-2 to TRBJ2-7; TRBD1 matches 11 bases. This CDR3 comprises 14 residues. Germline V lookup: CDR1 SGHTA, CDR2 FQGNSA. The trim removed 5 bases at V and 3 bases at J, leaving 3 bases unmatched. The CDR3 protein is CASSPGTGGYEQYF. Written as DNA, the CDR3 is TGTGCCAGCAGCCCCGGGACAGGGGGCTACGAGCAGTACTTC.

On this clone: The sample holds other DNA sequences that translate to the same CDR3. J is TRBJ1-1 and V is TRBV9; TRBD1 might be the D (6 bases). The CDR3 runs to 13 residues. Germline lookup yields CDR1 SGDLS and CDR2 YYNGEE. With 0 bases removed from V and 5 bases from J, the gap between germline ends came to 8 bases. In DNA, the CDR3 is TGTGCCAGCAGCGTAGACAGGGTTACTGAAGCTTTCTTT. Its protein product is CASSVDRVTEAFF.

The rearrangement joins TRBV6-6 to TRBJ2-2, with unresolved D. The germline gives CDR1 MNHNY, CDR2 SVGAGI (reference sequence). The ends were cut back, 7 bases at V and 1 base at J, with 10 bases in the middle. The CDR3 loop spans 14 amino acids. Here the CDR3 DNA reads TGTGCCAGCATTCGAAACAGGAACACCGGGGAGCTGTTTTTT. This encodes CASIRNRNTGELFF.

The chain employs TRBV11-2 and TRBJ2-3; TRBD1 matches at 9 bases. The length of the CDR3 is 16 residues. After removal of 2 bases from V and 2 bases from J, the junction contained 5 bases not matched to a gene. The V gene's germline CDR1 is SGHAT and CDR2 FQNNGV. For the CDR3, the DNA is TGTGCCAGCAGCTTAAGGACAGGGGATCCCACAGATACGCAGTATTTT. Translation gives CASSLRTGDPTDTQYF.

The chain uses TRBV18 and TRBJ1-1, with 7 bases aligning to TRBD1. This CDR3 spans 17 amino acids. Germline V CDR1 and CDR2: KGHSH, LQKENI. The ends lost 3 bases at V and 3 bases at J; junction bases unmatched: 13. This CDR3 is CASSPSTGTASYTEAFF. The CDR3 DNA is TGTGCCAGCTCACCCTCTACCGGGACAGCGTCATACACTGAAGCTTTCTTT.

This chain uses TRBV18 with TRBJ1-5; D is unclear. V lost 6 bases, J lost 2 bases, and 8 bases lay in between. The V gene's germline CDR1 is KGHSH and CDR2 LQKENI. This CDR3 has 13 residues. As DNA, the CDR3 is TGTGCCAGCTCGCAGGATGGCAATCAGCCCCAGCATTTT. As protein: CASSQDGNQPQHF.